Below are 21 T cell receptor beta chains sequenced from a single sample in a study of shared clonotypes between healthy human individuals. Measured with immunoSEQ multiplex PCR; TCRdb has only the in-frame clones, and not every one. The data contain about a million clones, about 72% of them singletons. The sequencing input was memory CD4+ T cells from PBMCs. This sample's subset: CD45RA-negative fraction. These receptors all stem from a man aged 18 to 29 in good health. Some clones in this sample may be carry-over from other donors' samples.

CDR3: CASKGRAYNEQFF. The CDR3 region has the DNA TGTGCCAGCAAAGGCAGGGCCTACAATGAGCAGTTCTTC. The V and J genes are TRBV2 and TRBJ2-1; tentative D call: TRBD1 (5 bases). CDR1 and CDR2 from the germline V gene are SNHLY and FYNNEI. V was shortened by 7 bases and J by 2 bases, with 9 bases between the two germline ends. The CDR3 is made up of 13 amino acids.

The J gene is TRBJ2-5, the V gene TRBV29-1, with unresolved D. There are 12 residues in the CDR3. Trimming took 5 bases from V and 5 from J, leaving 12 bases between them. The germline CDR1 and CDR2 sequences are SQVTM and ANQGSEA. Here the CDR3 DNA reads TGCAGCGTTCGCCGACCGGGCGAGACCCAGTACTTC. It specifies CSVRRPGETQYF.

This clone was seen a single time. The V call is TRBV2, the J call TRBJ2-7; no firm D call. CDR1 is SNHLY, CDR2 FYNNEI, per germline. This CDR3 contains 10 residues. Trimming took 6 bases from V and 4 from J, leaving 4 bases between them. The CDR3 region has the DNA TGTGCCAGCAGGGGTTACGAGCAGTACTTC. Amino acids: CASRGYEQYF.

The chain is built from TRBV5-1 and TRBJ2-1, with 15 bases lining up with TRBD2. Looked up from germline, CDR1 is SGHRS and CDR2 is YFSETQ. The junction had 2 bases not matched to a gene; V was cut back by 0 bases and J by 4 bases. This CDR3 spans 17 amino acids. CDR3 sequence: CASSLDGTSGRYNEQFF. The DNA for the CDR3 is TGCGCCAGCAGCTTGGACGGGACTAGCGGGAGGTACAATGAGCAGTTCTTC.

The chain has TRBV6-5 and TRBJ1-4, with D hard to call. Germline CDR1 reads MNHEY; CDR2 reads SVGAGI. The ends were cut back, 4 bases at V and 1 base at J, with 10 bases in the middle. The CDR3 runs 15 residues. The CDR3 coding sequence is TGTGCCAGCAGTTTTCTGGTTCAAACTAATGAAAAACTGTTTTTT. Protein product: CASSFLVQTNEKLFF.

About this clone: Other DNA sequences in the same sample also yield this CDR3. The chain links TRBV5-1 to TRBJ2-2; 7 positions agree with TRBD1. With V trimmed by 1 base and J by 3 bases, 0 bases remained unmatched. Looked up from germline, CDR1 is SGHRS and CDR2 is YFSETQ. The length of the CDR3 is 14 residues. The DNA for the CDR3 is TGCGCCAGCAGCTTGACAGGGGACACCGGGGAGCTGTTTTTT. Translated: CASSLTGDTGELFF.

The chain couples TRBV6-5 to TRBJ2-7; TRBD1 might be the D (5 bases). The CDR3 has 13 residues. The V gene's germline CDR1 is MNHEY and CDR2 SVGAGI. V was pared by 4 bases and J by 4 bases, with 11 bases between. The CDR3 region is CASSSPAGYEQYF. The CDR3 DNA reads as TGTGCCAGCAGTTCACCTGCAGGGTACGAGCAGTACTTC.

The rearrangement joins TRBV11-2 to TRBJ2-7; D is undetermined. CDR3 length: 13 amino acids. Germline V gene sequence: CDR1 SGHAT, CDR2 FQNNGV. Trimming removed 5 bases at V and 7 bases at J, with 15 bases between. This chain's CDR3 is CASSLRAPREQYF. Written as DNA, the CDR3 is TGTGCCAGCAGCCTCCGAGCCCCGCGGGAGCAGTACTTC.

The chain has TRBV6-5 and TRBJ2-2; 7 nucleotides align to TRBD1. Germline V gene lookup returns CDR1 MNHEY and CDR2 SVGAGI. With V trimmed by 8 bases and J by 4 bases, 7 bases remained unmatched. This CDR3 is built from 14 residues. Here the CDR3 DNA reads TGTGCCAGCGGTCAGACAGGGCGCACCGGGGAGCTGTTTTTT. Residues: CASGQTGRTGELFF.

As concerns this clone: Other DNA variants within this sample encode the same CDR3. The rearrangement links TRBV20-1 to TRBJ2-1; a possible D gene is TRBD2 (5 bases). Trimming left V 5 bases short and J 4 bases short, with 6 bases between. Germline values: CDR1 DFQATT, CDR2 SNEGSKA (reference sequence). This CDR3 comprises 11 residues. This CDR3 reads CSASGYNEQFF. As DNA, the CDR3 is TGCAGTGCTTCGGGATACAATGAGCAGTTCTTC.

V is TRBV7-9 and J is TRBJ2-2; 7 bases map to TRBD1. The CDR3 consists of 14 residues. Germline lookup yields CDR1 SEHNR and CDR2 FQNEAQ (reference sequence). The J segment lost 5 bases and the V segment lost 5 bases, leaving 5 bases of the junction unmatched. The CDR3 reads CASSRDRQTGELFF. The CDR3 nucleotides read TGTGCCAGCAGCCGGGACAGACAAACCGGGGAGCTGTTTTTT.

The V and J genes are TRBV25-1 and TRBJ2-7; D unresolved. The CDR3 has 11 amino acids. CDR1 is MGHDK, CDR2 SYGVNS, per germline. Trimming took off 1 base at V and 12 bases at J, with 10 bases between the two ends. The CDR3, as DNA: TGTGCCAGCAGTGAATCGGTCCTTCGGTACTTC. Residues: CASSESVLRYF.

The V call is TRBV2, the J call TRBJ2-1; 10 bases line up with TRBD2. The CDR3 extends over 20 amino acids. Germline loops: CDR1 SNHLY, CDR2 FYNNEI. The J segment lost 0 bases and the V segment lost 7 bases, leaving 18 bases of the junction unmatched. This CDR3 is CASNLSPLAGVGSSYNEQFF. Here the CDR3 DNA reads TGTGCCAGCAACCTATCGCCGCTAGCGGGAGTGGGGAGCTCCTACAATGAGCAGTTCTTC.

This sequence joins TRBV5-1 and TRBJ2-3; D is perhaps TRBD2 (6 bases). The V and J ends lost 3 bases and 0 bases respectively, with 14 bases between them. The germline V gene encodes CDR1 SGHRS and CDR2 YFSETQ. This CDR3 region has 16 residues. CDR3 coding DNA: TGCGCCAGCAGCTCCGCTAGCGTATCTAGCACAGATACGCAGTATTTT. Amino acids: CASSSASVSSTDTQYF.

This clone was seen only once. In DNA, the CDR3 is TGTGCCAGCAGCCAAGGGCCCGGGACAGGGGGCTATAGCAATCAGCCCCAGCATTTT. As protein: CASSQGPGTGGYSNQPQHF. The genes are TRBV4-2 and TRBJ1-5; 12 nucleotides agree with TRBD1. After removal of 1 base from V and 0 bases from J, the junction contained 7 bases not matched to a gene. Looked up from germline, CDR1 is LGHNA and CDR2 is YNFKEQ. The CDR3 extends over 19 amino acids.

For the CDR3, the DNA is TGTGCCAGCAGCGGCCGGGACAGGGCACTCTACAATGAGCAGTTCTTC. Protein: CASSGRDRALYNEQFF. The chain combines TRBV21-1 with TRBJ2-1; the table assigns TRBD1, which was not confirmed against the DNA. TRBV21-1 is a listed pseudogene. This CDR3 is 16 amino acids long.

This clone showed up many times. V is TRBV5-1 and J is TRBJ1-4; a possible D gene is TRBD1 (5 bases). Trimming stripped 6 bases from V and 1 base from J, with 16 bases between. CDR1 is SGHRS, CDR2 YFSETQ, per germline. The CDR3 totals 16 residues. CDR3 bases: TGCGCCAGCACCCCGGGCCGCGGGGGAACTAATGAAAAACTGTTTTTT. This codes for CASTPGRGGTNEKLFF.

V is TRBV7-6 and J is TRBJ2-7, with 9 bases fitting TRBD1. There are 15 residues in the CDR3. Germline V CDR1 and CDR2: SGHVS, FNYEAQ. Trimming at V came to 5 bases and at J to 6 bases, leaving 11 bases not matched to a gene. In DNA, the CDR3 is TGTGCCAGCAGCACAAGTGGACAGGGGCACGGCGAGCAGTACTTC. Protein: CASSTSGQGHGEQYF.

V is TRBV7-2 and J is TRBJ2-3, with TRBD2 matching over 7 bases. The CDR3 runs 15 residues. Germline CDR1 is SGHTA and CDR2 is FQGNSA. V trimming: 5 bases; J trimming: 3 bases; junction bases outside the gene matches: 8. The CDR3 nucleotides read TGTGCCAGCAGCAAGAGATCGGGGGGAACAGATACGCAGTATTTT. This gives the protein CASSKRSGGTDTQYF.

The genes are TRBV7-9 and TRBJ1-1, with 7 bases aligning to TRBD1. There are 15 residues in the CDR3. Germline assignment: CDR1 SEHNR and CDR2 FQNEAQ (reference sequence). The trim removed 5 bases at V and 1 base at J, leaving 7 bases unmatched. CDR3 nucleotide sequence: TGTGCCAGCAGCGCGCGGACAGGTCGGAACACTGAAGCTTTCTTT. It yields the protein CASSARTGRNTEAFF.

The V call is TRBV7-2, the J call TRBJ2-3, with D perhaps TRBD1 (5 bases). Germline loops: CDR1 SGHTA, CDR2 FQGNSA. V lost 5 bases, J lost 4 bases, and 16 bases lay in between. The length of the CDR3 is 15 residues. This chain's CDR3 is CASSLRGSSADTQYF. CDR3 DNA: TGTGCCAGCAGCCTAAGGGGTAGCTCGGCAGATACGCAGTATTTT.